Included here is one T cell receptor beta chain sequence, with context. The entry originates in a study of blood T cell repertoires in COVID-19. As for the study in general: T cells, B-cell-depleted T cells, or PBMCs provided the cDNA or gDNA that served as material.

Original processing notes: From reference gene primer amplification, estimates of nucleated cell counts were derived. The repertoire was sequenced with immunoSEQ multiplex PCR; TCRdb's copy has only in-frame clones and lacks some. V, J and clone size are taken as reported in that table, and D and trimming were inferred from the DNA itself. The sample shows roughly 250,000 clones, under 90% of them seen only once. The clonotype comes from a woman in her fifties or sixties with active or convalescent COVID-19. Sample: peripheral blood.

CDR3 region: CATSDRDFDTDTQYF. As DNA, the CDR3 is TGTGCCACCAGCGACCGGGACTTCGACACAGATACGCAGTATTTT. The chain links TRBV24-1 to TRBJ2-3; possibly TRBD2 for D (6 bases). V lost 7 bases and J lost 2, with 15 bases in between. The germline V gene encodes CDR1 KGHDR and CDR2 SFDVKD. The CDR3 is made up of 15 amino acids.